The clone carrying this T cell receptor (beta chain) was recorded a few times. Antigen unknown. This CDR3 has 12 amino acids. V shed 5 bases and J shed 4 bases, with 9 bases lying between them. CDR1 is SGHTA, CDR2 FQGNSA, per germline. The data were obtained in a study of T-cell memory formation after mild COVID-19. Constant-segment primers served in 5'RACE that generated TCR alpha and TCR beta cDNA libraries bearing sample barcodes and UMIs. Each CDR3 protein is one row after TCRdb ran MiXCR on the 5' RACE reads. The sample consists of 40,000 to 55,000 distinct CDR3 sequences, 9% to 15% of them appearing once. Overall study findings and caveats: There was a balanced CD4/CD8 profile in clones contracting day 15 to 85, and later expanders leaned CD4+.

The rearrangement links TRBV7-2 to TRBJ2-7, with no clear D. The TCR originated in a man aged 18-30 years who had mild COVID-19 (a few samples of this study predate the infection). Cell type and time point are not known. The sequenced material came from PBMCs or a T cell subset sorted from them (not recorded which). CDR3 residues: CASSRQRYEQYF. The CDR3 DNA is TGTGCCAGCAGCCGGCAGAGGTACGAGCAGTACTTC. Full variable domain (rest looked up from reference TRBV7-2 and TRBJ2-7): GAGVSQSPSNKVTEKGKDVELRCDPISGHTALYWYRQSLGQGLEFLIYFQGNSAPDKSGLPSDRFSAERTGGSVSTLTIQRTQQEDSAVYLCASSRQRYEQYFGPGTRLTVT.